This entry is about one TCR beta chain. What antigen it recognizes has not been identified. No qualities accompany the bases; no much larger clone lies one base away. The sample comes from a study of response to subunit inactivated influenza vaccine (dated by TCRdb to 2017 to 2018). Some background on the complete study: The study used deep quantitative T cell receptor repertoire profiling to track responses to a trivalent subunit inactivated influenza vaccine. Broader findings and caveats from the paper: The authors suggested that each seasonal influenza vaccination may recruit only a limited number of new T cells.

The library was built by means of RT-PCR. The sequencer listed for this sample is Illumina HiSeq 2500. In TCRdb, the public reads were trimmed at Q25 with fastp and aligned with MiXCR, with productive beta chains retained. Merged by CDR3 protein, the rows form single entries marked with the most common genes and DNA. Counted in this sample were about half a million distinct CDR3 sequences; approximately 24% of them appeared once. The ten largest clones take up 1.5% to 2% of the sample. From the cysteine through the phenylalanine, the CDR3 covers 14 amino acids. The sequence is cut down to CDR3 DNA, 42 bases in frame from base 1. In the germline V gene (reference sequence), CDR1 corresponds to DFQATT and CDR2 to SNEGSKA. V is cut back by 6 bases and J by 6 bases, with 7 bases in the junction unmatched.

The sequence links TRBV20-1 to TRBJ1-6; TRBD1 agrees with 8 junctional bases. This TCR was recovered from a man in his forties or fifties who received an inactivated influenza vaccine. Donor details come from another sample of the same person, matched by shared clones. The sequencing used CD4+ T cells sorted from PBMCs, collected less than 6 days after vaccination. DNA sequence: TGCAGTGCCCAGGACAGGGCGAGTAATTCACCCCTCCACTTT. This yields the protein CSAQDRASNSPLHF.